These 13 T cell receptor beta chains were all obtained from the same sample, sequenced in a study of cytomegalovirus exposure and HLA in healthy donors. Primers for the PCR totalled 60 Vbeta and 13 Jbeta. The assay was immunoSEQ multiplex PCR, and TCRdb's table has in-frame clones only and misses some. The sample carries 85,000 to 100,000 clones, under 65% recorded once. The sample comprised PBMCs. Every receptor here comes from a man between 60 and 75 years old in good health and CMV-seronegative.

This clone was seen a handful of times. V is TRBV11-3 and J is TRBJ2-1, with TRBD2 matching 7 bases. CDR1 is SGHNT, CDR2 YENEEA, per germline. This CDR3 region has 14 residues. V shed 4 bases and J 2 bases; nucleotides not matched to a gene: 2. The CDR3 loop is CASSSGLAYNEQFF. The CDR3 nucleotides are TGTGCCAGCAGCTCTGGACTAGCCTACAATGAGCAGTTCTTC.

V and J are TRBV15 and TRBJ2-3, with a tentative D call TRBD2 (6 bases). Germline V lookup: CDR1 LNHNV, CDR2 YYDKDF (reference sequence). The germline V and J ends were trimmed by 0 bases and 0 bases, with 13 bases remaining between them. CDR3 length: 17 amino acids. The CDR3 region has the DNA TGTGCCACCAGCAGAGAACCAGGACTACTAAGCACAGATACGCAGTATTTT. Translation gives CATSREPGLLSTDTQYF.

The table lists this clone with a count of one. The DNA for the CDR3 is TGTGCCAGCAGTATGGGACTAGCGGGCCTCTACGAGCAGTACTTC. It is translated as CASSMGLAGLYEQYF. The chain carries TRBV25-1 and TRBJ2-7; TRBD2 matches at 12 bases. Germline CDR1 MGHDK, CDR2 SYGVNS. Trimming at V came to 5 bases and at J to 3 bases, leaving 5 bases not matched to a gene. The CDR3 has 15 residues.

In this sample, this clone turned up once. The chain carries TRBV28 and TRBJ1-6, with TRBD1 matching over 8 bases. With 6 bases clipped from V and 6 bases from J, the junction kept 7 bases outside the gene matches. There are 15 residues in the CDR3. Germline V CDR1 and CDR2: MDHEN, SYDVKM. The CDR3, as DNA: TGTGCCAGCAGGGAAAGGACAGGGAGTAATTCACCCCTCCACTTT. This sequence encodes CASRERTGSNSPLHF.

V is TRBV7-9 and J is TRBJ1-5; 9 nucleotides match TRBD1. This CDR3 has 17 amino acids. V trimming: 4 bases; J trimming: 6 bases; junction bases outside the gene matches: 13. Per the germline V gene, CDR1 is SEHNR and CDR2 is FQNEAQ (reference sequence). The CDR3 loop is CASSSSVGQGLGQPQHF. The CDR3 coding sequence is TGTGCCAGCAGCTCGAGTGTGGGACAGGGTTTAGGTCAGCCCCAGCATTTT.

The chain is built from TRBV7-9 and TRBJ1-4; weak D call: TRBD1 (6 bases). V lost 1 base, J lost 4 bases, and 7 bases lay in between. The CDR3 is 14 amino acids. Germline CDR1 is SEHNR and CDR2 is FQNEAQ (reference sequence). Written as DNA, the CDR3 is TGTGCCAGCAGCTTAGGGACAGATAATGAAAAACTGTTTTTT. Its translation is CASSLGTDNEKLFF.

This rearrangement joins TRBV1 to TRBJ2-1; whether TRBD2, the table's D call, matches the DNA was not checked. TRBV1 is recorded as a pseudogene. The CDR3 length is 20 residues. The CDR3 coding sequence is TGCACCAGCAGCCAAGACTCCGGGACTAGCGGGGGAGACTCCTACAATGAGCAGTTCTTC. It yields the protein CTSSQDSGTSGGDSYNEQFF.

The V call is TRBV4-1, the J call TRBJ2-5, with D unresolved. This CDR3 has 13 amino acids. Germline V gene sequence: CDR1 MGHRA, CDR2 YSYEKL. Trimming pared 2 bases from V and 4 bases from J, leaving 8 bases between. This chain's CDR3 is CASSQFRGETQYF. Here the CDR3 DNA reads TGCGCCAGCAGCCAATTTAGAGGAGAGACCCAGTACTTC.

The chain is built from TRBV28 and TRBJ1-2; possible D gene TRBD1, 5 bases. This CDR3 has 15 residues. The germline V and J ends were trimmed by 7 bases and 4 bases, with 19 bases remaining between them. Germline lookup yields CDR1 MDHEN and CDR2 SYDVKM. Here the CDR3 DNA reads TGTGCCAGCATTGAAGGGGCAGGGCGTAGCTATGGCTACACCTTC. Amino acid sequence: CASIEGAGRSYGYTF.

This sequence joins TRBV5-1 and TRBJ2-5, with 8 bases matching TRBD2. The J call may be wrong; the DNA end is better matched by TRBJ2-7. Germline V lookup: CDR1 SGHRS, CDR2 YFSETQ. The CDR3 has 15 amino acids. Here the CDR3 DNA reads TGCGCCAGCAGCTTGGTAACTAGCGGCTCCTACGAGCAGTACTTC. Protein: CASSLVTSGSYEQYF.

The chain employs TRBV6-5 and TRBJ1-3, with 7 positions matching TRBD1. Unmatched junction bases numbered 7, after V lost 6 bases and J lost 2 bases. Germline values: CDR1 MNHEY, CDR2 SVGAGI. The CDR3 loop spans 15 amino acids. Here the CDR3 reads CASRGTDDAGNTIYF. CDR3 nucleotides: TGTGCCAGCAGGGGGACAGACGACGCTGGAAACACCATATATTTT.

To note about this clone: This CDR3 is missing its conserved last phenylalanine or tryptophan, likely due to a read error. This rearrangement joins TRBV28 to TRBJ1-1, with 7 bases matching TRBD1. Germline V gives CDR1 MDHEN, CDR2 SYDVKM. The V and J ends lost 6 bases and 8 bases, in that order; junction bases with no gene match: 6. The CDR3 is 12 residues long. CDR3 in DNA: TGTGCCAGCAGGACCGGGACAGAGGAAGCTTTCTCT. Translated: CASRTGTEEAFS.

V is TRBV7-9 and J is TRBJ2-1, with a possible D match to TRBD1 (5 bases). Trimming took off 5 bases at V and 6 bases at J, with 17 bases between the two ends. Germline V CDR1 and CDR2: SEHNR, FQNEAQ (reference sequence). This CDR3 spans 15 amino acids. The CDR3 nucleotides are TGTGCCAGCAGCCCGAAGCGCAGGGTCTCCAATGAGCAGTTCTTC. This translates into CASSPKRRVSNEQFF.